This TCR beta chain was sequenced during a study of immune reconstitution after stem cell transplant in scleroderma. TCRdb called the RT-PCR reads again in MiXCR, with one record for every CDR3 protein. This table has 3,500 to 4,000 distinct CDR3 sequences, around 6% appearing once. Trimming pared 6 bases from V and 0 bases from J, leaving 15 bases between. The CDR3 has 15 residues. V is TRBV12-3 or TRBV12-4 and J is TRBJ2-7; D assignment may be TRBD1 or TRBD2 (5 bases each). The clonotype originates from a female donor with systemic sclerosis. The specimen was taken before or after autologous hematopoietic stem cell transplantation (not recorded which). For the CDR3, the DNA is TGTGCCAGCAGAAGGGGACCCAGGAGCTCCTACGAGCAGTACTTC. It specifies CASRRGPRSSYEQYF.